This T cell receptor beta chain came from a study of radiotherapy plus CTLA-4 blockade in lung cancer. Study results and limitations: Once radiotherapy plus ipilimumab had been given, TCR clones derived from tumor expanded in blood.

Libraries were prepared by immunoSEQ multiplex PCR; TCRdb keeps only in-frame clonotypes and omits some of them. The sample consists of 70,000 to 85,000 clones, approximately 73% of them appearing once. Comment on this clone: The antigen is unknown.

It was focal radiation plus CTLA-4 blockade with ipilimumab that patients with chemo-refractory metastatic non-small-cell lung cancer received. Deletions cut 2 bases from V and 2 bases from J, with 10 bases between. Germline CDR1 LNHDA, CDR2 SQIVND (reference sequence). This CDR3 spans 14 amino acids. The origin of this receptor is a human donor with non-small cell lung cancer whose response to radiotherapy plus ipilimumab could not be evaluated. The chain combines TRBV19 with TRBJ2-7, with D perhaps matching TRBD1 (5 bases). The sample consisted of peripheral blood, taken from a patient treated with radiotherapy plus ipilimumab. The CDR3 reads CASSISLGAYEQYF. In nucleotides, the CDR3 is TGTGCCAGTAGTATAAGCCTAGGGGCCTACGAGCAGTACTTC. Based on the CDR3 plus reference TRBV19 and TRBJ2-7, the full variable domain is DGGITQSPKYLFRKEGQNVTLSCEQNLNHDAMYWYRQDPGQGLRLIYYSQIVNDFQKGDIAEGYSVSREKKESFPLTVTSAQKNPTAFYLCASSISLGAYEQYFGPGTRLTVT.